The present T cell receptor beta chain was sequenced within a study of type 1 and type 2 diabetes patients. On the study more broadly: The cohort mixed type 1 diabetes, type 2 diabetes and nondiabetic donors. Magnetic bead positive selection isolated CD4+ or CD8+ T cells from PBMCs.

Amplification started from genomic DNA. Amplification of the beta chain CDR3 used 30 forward and 13 reverse multiplex primers. Via MiXCR, TCRdb re-called the multiplex PCR reads, giving one row per CDR3 protein. The repertoire holds about 290,000 distinct CDR3 sequences, with more than 40% as singletons. Study-level points and caveats: Type 2 diabetes and control V and J usage correlated highly, roughly 0.97.

About 9.7 milliliters of peripheral blood were collected from each participant. This clonotype was counted a few times. Its target is not known. One end of the junction varies from germline; a read error may be responsible. The length of the CDR3 is 13 residues. Germline V gene data show CDR1 as SSHAT and CDR2 as FNYEAQ (reference sequence). Sequenced sample: peripheral blood mononuclear cells (PBMCs). The chain uses TRBV7-7 and TRBJ2-5, with TRBD2 as a possible D gene (6 bases). The receptor was isolated from a man younger than 30 with type 2 diabetes. The chain's CDR3 is CASSLGEAETQYF. CDR3 DNA: TGTGCTAGCAGTCTAGGGGAGGCAGAGACCCAGTACTTC. Using reference TRBV7-7 and TRBJ2-5 for the parts outside the CDR3, the full variable domain is GAGVSQSPRYKVTKRGQDVTLRCDPISSHATLYWYQQALGQGPEFLTYFNYEAQPDKSGLPSDRFSAERPEGSISTLTIQRTEQRDSAMYRCASSLGEAETQYFGPGTRLLVL.